A selection of T cell receptor beta chains follows, all from one sample in a study of T cell responses to AZD1222 COVID-19 vaccine. Sequenced by immunoSEQ multiplex PCR; TCRdb stores in-frame clones only, minus some. The repertoire holds over 100,000 clones, with roughly 90% as singletons. The sample here was peripheral blood, taken on day 0 of AZD1222 vaccination. Every receptor here comes from an adult in good health. The CDR3 runs from the conserved cysteine through the conserved F or W. The D gene is left open where the match is weak. Some rows mark clone size as missing; the rest say once, few, many or name a class of expanded clone.

-,TRBJ2-1,-,TRBV20-1,TGCAGTGCTGCTCGGAGAGAGCAGTTCTTC,CSAARREQFF
TRBD1,TRBJ2-2,-,TRBV7-3,TGTGCCAGCAGCCCTCCGGGACAGTCGAACACCGGGGAGCTGTTTTTT,CASSPPGQSNTGELFF
TRBD1,TRBJ1-1,once,TRBV5-5,TGTGCCAGCAGCCTTGGGACAGGGGGGACTGAAGCTTTCTTT,CASSLGTGGTEAFF
-,TRBJ1-2,-,TRBV2,TGTGCCAGCCGTCGGGGGGAGGGCTATGGCTACACCTTC,CASRRGEGYGYTF
-,TRBJ1-1,-,TRBV2,TGTGCCAGCAGTGGGTCAGTTGGGACTGAAGCTTTCTTT,CASSGSVGTEAFF
-,TRBJ1-3,-,TRBV30,TGTGCCTGGAGTATTGCGGCTGCTGGAAACACCATATATTTT,CAWSIAAAGNTIYF
TRBD1,TRBJ1-5,-,TRBV6-5,TGTGCCAGCCCCGCCGAGACAGGGTTCCAGCCCCAGCATTTT,CASPAETGFQPQHF
TRBD1,TRBJ1-2,-,TRBV3-1/TRBV3-2,TGTGCCAGCAGCCAGACCAGGGGGGACTATGGCTACACCTTC,CASSQTRGDYGYTF
TRBD1,TRBJ2-1,-,TRBV2,TGTGCCAGCAGTGAACAGGGGGCTCGTGAGCAGTTCTTC,CASSEQGAREQFF
-,TRBJ1-1,-,TRBV28,TGTGCCAGCAGTTTACAGATCACAGGGTCTAACACTGAAGCTTTCTTT,CASSLQITGSNTEAFF
-,TRBJ1-5,-,TRBV3-1/TRBV3-2,TGTGCCAGCAGCCATCCGGATGACGGAAGATATAGCAATCAGCCCCAGCATTTT,CASSHPDDGRYSNQPQHF
-,TRBJ1-5,once,TRBV12-3/TRBV12-4,TGTGCCAGCAGTTTGGCCACGGGGACGCCCCAGCATTTT,CASSLATGTPQHF
-,TRBJ1-5,-,TRBV15,TGTGCCACCAGCAATTCGAGGGGCATGCATAGCAATCAGCCCCAGCATTTT,CATSNSRGMHSNQPQHF
TRBD1,TRBJ1-1,-,TRBV19,TGTGCCAGTAGTAGGGGAGAGGGGGCAGGGGACACTGAAGCTTTCTTT,CASSRGEGAGDTEAFF
TRBD2,TRBJ2-2,-,TRBV2,TGTGCCAGCAGGCGGGAGGGCGGCACCGGGGAGCTGTTTTTT,CASRREGGTGELFF
TRBD1,TRBJ1-5,-,TRBV28,TGTGCCAGCAGTTCCCTGTCGACAGGGACAAATCAGCCCCAGCATTTT,CASSSLSTGTNQPQHF
TRBD2,TRBJ2-7,once,TRBV10-1,TGCGCCAGCAGTCGACTAGCGGGGACCTACGAGCAGTACTTC,CASSRLAGTYEQYF
-,TRBJ2-1,-,TRBV27,TGTGCCAGCAGTCACCCCCAGGGTAATGAGCAGTTCTTC,CASSHPQGNEQFF
-,TRBJ1-4,-,TRBV7-6,TGTGCCAGCAGCTTAGGTCAGCGGGCAGGGCGCCGTGAAAAACTGTTTTTT,CASSLGQRAGRREKLFF
TRBD1,TRBJ1-2,-,TRBV25-1,TGTGCCAGCAGTGAGGCCGTTGGGACAGCCTATGGCTACACCTTC,CASSEAVGTAYGYTF
-,TRBJ2-1,-,TRBV24-1,TGTGCCACCAGTGACCCCCGGACTGAGCAGTTCTTC,CATSDPRTEQFF
-,TRBJ2-5,-,TRBV11-2,TGTGCCAGCAGCTTATCAGCGCGGGAGACCCAGTACTTC,CASSLSARETQYF
TRBD1,TRBJ2-2,-,TRBV18,TGTGCCAGCTCACCTCGACAGGGTAACACCGGGGAGCTGTTTTTT,CASSPRQGNTGELFF
-,TRBJ1-2,few,TRBV7-9,TGTGCCAGCAGCTTAAGGACAGACAGCTACACCTTC,CASSLRTDSYTF
TRBD1,TRBJ2-7,-,TRBV3-1/TRBV3-2,TGTGCCAGCAGTCTTTCTTCCGGGACAGGGGCCCCCTCTTACGAGCAGTACTTC,CASSLSSGTGAPSYEQYF